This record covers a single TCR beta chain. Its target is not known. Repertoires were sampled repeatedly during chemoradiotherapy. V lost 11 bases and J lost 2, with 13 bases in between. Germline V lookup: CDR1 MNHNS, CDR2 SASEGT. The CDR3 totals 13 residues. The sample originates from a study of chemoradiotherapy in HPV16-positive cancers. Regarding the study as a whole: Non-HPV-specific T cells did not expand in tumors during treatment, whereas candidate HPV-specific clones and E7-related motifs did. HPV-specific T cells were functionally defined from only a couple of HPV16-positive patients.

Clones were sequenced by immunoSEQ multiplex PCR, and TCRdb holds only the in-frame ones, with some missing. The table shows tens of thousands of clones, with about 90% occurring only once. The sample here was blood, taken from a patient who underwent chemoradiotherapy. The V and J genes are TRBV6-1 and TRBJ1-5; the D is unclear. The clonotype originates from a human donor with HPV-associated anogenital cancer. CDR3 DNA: TGTGCCGGCGGCCACAGACGCAATCAGCCCCAGCATTTT. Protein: CAGGHRRNQPQHF.